This T cell receptor beta chain was sequenced for a study of blood T cell repertoires in COVID-19 (dated by TCRdb to the early 2020s). With regard to the full study: Samples from collaborators originated in the United States, Italy and Spain and spanned both the acute and convalescent phases of COVID-19. The sample metadata nearly always contained a de-identified subject ID, COVID-19 status, age in years and sex. Where available, HLA class I and class II types were taken from metadata supplied by the sample provider and were not determined by assay-based typing. The prospective study material was composed of cDNA or gDNA derived from T cells, B-cell-depleted T cells, or PBMCs. Samples were obtained from the ongoing ImmuneRACE study (first 160 participants) and from over 1,000 subjects provided by 6 global collaborators. Subjects who had been exposed to COVID-19, were actively infected with it, or had recovered from it provided the deeply sampled blood TCRbeta repertoires that made up the dataset. A freely available public database, intended as a resource for researchers studying the immune response to SARS-CoV-2, is where the repertoires were released.

Collaborating institutions collected whole blood in K2EDTA tubes following their own protocols. For TCRbeta analysis, collaborator samples were shipped as frozen whole blood, as isolated PBMCs, or as DNA extracted from either sample type. Notes on this clone: No antigen is known for it. No quality values exist for individual bases; no much larger clone is one base distant.

The investigation overall reported the following: The amount of clinical and demographic metadata varied by source and participant and was provided uncurated.

TCRbeta CDR3 regions were amplified from genomic DNA using the immunoSEQ Assay, a bias-controlled multiplex PCR. Under the source paper's analysis protocol: The number of nucleated cells in each sample was estimated by amplification of reference gene primers within the assay. To quantify the absolute abundance of each unique TCRbeta CDR3 rearrangement, sequence reads were collapsed and filtered. For each sample, productive Simpson clonality was calculated as the square root of Simpson's diversity index over productive rearrangements. The immuneACCESS repertoire file appears here via TCRdb, limited to in-frame rearrangements. These files lack a portion of the clones; in checked studies, under half of the deficit traces to unresolved V genes, and the cause of the others is not known. D and trimming were read from the DNA, whereas the V and J calls and clone size are those reported in that table. Across this sample there are roughly 70,000 clones, with around nine tenths seen only once. The top ten hold about 1.5% of the sample.

In the germline V gene, CDR1 corresponds to KGHSH and CDR2 to LQKENI. The CDR3 sequence holds 14 residues, the cysteine and phenylalanine included. Only CDR3 DNA is held: 42 bases, read in frame from base 1. Trimmed from V: 4 bases; trimmed from J: 8 bases; junction bases lacking a gene match: 3. The clonotype comes from a man over 45 with acute or convalescent COVID-19. The chain is made from TRBV18 and TRBJ1-4, with 11 junctional bases fitting TRBD1. The sequencing sample was made of peripheral blood. The CDR3 reads CASSQGQGEEKLFF. The nucleotides read TGTGCCAGCTCACAGGGACAGGGGGAAGAAAAACTGTTTTTT. Supplemented by the reference TRBV18 and TRBJ1-4 proteins around the CDR3, the complete variable domain is NAGVMQNPRHLVRRRGQEARLRCSPMKGHSHVYWYRQLPEEGLKFMVYLQKENIIDESGMPKERFSAEFPKEGPSILRIQQVVRGDSAAYFCASSQGQGEEKLFFGSGTQLSVL.